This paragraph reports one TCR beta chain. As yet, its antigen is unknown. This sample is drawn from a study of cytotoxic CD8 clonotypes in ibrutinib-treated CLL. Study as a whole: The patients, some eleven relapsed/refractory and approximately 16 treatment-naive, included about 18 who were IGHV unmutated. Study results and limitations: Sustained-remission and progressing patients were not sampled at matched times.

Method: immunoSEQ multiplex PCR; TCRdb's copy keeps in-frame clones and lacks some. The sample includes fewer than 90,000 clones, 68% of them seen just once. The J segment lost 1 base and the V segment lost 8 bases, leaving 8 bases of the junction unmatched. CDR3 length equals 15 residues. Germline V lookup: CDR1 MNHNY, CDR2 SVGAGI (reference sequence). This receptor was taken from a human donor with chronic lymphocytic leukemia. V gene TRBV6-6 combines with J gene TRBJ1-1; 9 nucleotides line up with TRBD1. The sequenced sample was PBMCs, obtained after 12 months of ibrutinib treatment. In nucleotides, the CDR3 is TGTGCCAGCTCCCCGGGACAGGGTGGGAACACTGAAGCTTTCTTT. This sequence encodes CASSPGQGGNTEAFF.